What follows are 18 T cell receptor beta chains derived from one specimen sequenced in a study of cytomegalovirus exposure and HLA in healthy donors. TCRdb's copy holds only in-frame clones and misses some; the assay was immunoSEQ multiplex PCR. The table has about 50,000 clones, 88% seen once. The sample taken for sequencing was PBMCs. The receptors originated from a woman in her 30s in good health and CMV-seronegative.

The chain couples TRBV4-3 to TRBJ2-3, with D maybe TRBD1 (5 bases). CDR1 LGHNA and CDR2 YSLEER come from the germline V gene. V lost 0 bases and J lost 2, with 12 bases in between. The CDR3 sequence is 16 residues long. As DNA, the CDR3 is TGCGCCAGCAGCCAAGAGTCATTGACAGACACAGATACGCAGTATTTT. Translating gives CASSQESLTDTDTQYF.

This chain links TRBV7-2 with TRBJ2-7, with TRBD2 as a possible D gene (5 bases). CDR1 is SGHTA and CDR2 is FQGNSA in the germline V gene. This CDR3 comprises 16 residues. The germline V and J ends were trimmed by 5 bases and 2 bases, with 19 bases remaining between them. This chain's CDR3 is CASSPVGSTGTYEQYF. CDR3 bases: TGTGCCAGCAGCCCGGTCGGTTCTACGGGGACCTACGAGCAGTACTTC.

This clone has only a few counts. The V gene is TRBV19, the J gene TRBJ1-4, with D unclear. The CDR3 is made up of 14 amino acids. Germline V lookup: CDR1 LNHDA, CDR2 SQIVND (reference sequence). V shed 4 bases and J shed 3 bases, with 9 bases lying between them. CDR3 residues: CASSRNSPNEKLFF. CDR3 DNA: TGTGCCAGTAGTAGGAACAGTCCTAATGAAAAACTGTTTTTT.

The V and J genes are TRBV30 and TRBJ1-5; D may be TRBD1 (6 bases). Germline CDR1 GTSNPN, CDR2 SVGIG (reference sequence). V dropped 1 base and J dropped 7 bases, with 14 bases sitting between them. The length of the CDR3 is 14 residues. The CDR3 bases are TGTGCCTGGAGTGCTATACAGGGAGGGCAGCCCCAGCATTTT. Its translation: CAWSAIQGGQPQHF.

This rearrangement joins TRBV28 to TRBJ2-7; no firm D call. CDR1 and CDR2 from the germline V gene are MDHEN and SYDVKM. The V end was cut by 6 bases, the J end by 6 bases, with 21 bases between. The CDR3 is 15 amino acids. The CDR3 DNA reads as TGTGCCAGCAGCCCGATTAGCCTGAATCCCCCCGAGCAGTACTTC. Its protein product is CASSPISLNPPEQYF.

The J gene is TRBJ1-2, the V gene TRBV6-5, with no clear D. Trimming pared 2 bases from V and 4 bases from J, leaving 8 bases between. Germline V gene sequence: CDR1 MNHEY, CDR2 SVGAGI. This CDR3 spans 13 amino acids. The chain's CDR3 is CASSYNTIYGYTF. CDR3 nucleotides: TGTGCCAGCAGTTACAACACCATCTATGGCTACACCTTC.

The CDR3 is CATTSGLGGTQYF. CDR3 sequence (DNA): TGTGCCACCACGTCGGGACTAGGGGGGACCCAGTACTTC. The chain is built from TRBV19 and TRBJ2-5; 8 bases align to TRBD2. The CDR3 covers 13 residues. With V trimmed by 10 bases and J by 7 bases, 11 bases remained unmatched. Germline V gives CDR1 LNHDA, CDR2 SQIVND (reference sequence).

V is TRBV6-5 and J is TRBJ2-3; 8 nucleotides agree with TRBD2. V was pared by 2 bases and J by 4 bases, with 5 bases of the junction left unmatched. Per germline, CDR1 MNHEY and CDR2 SVGAGI. CDR3 size: 15 residues. The CDR3 nucleotides are TGTGCCAGCAGTTACGAGCGGGAGTTGGCAGATACGCAGTATTTT. Its translation: CASSYERELADTQYF.

The J gene is TRBJ1-4, the V gene TRBV7-9; D is possibly TRBD1 (5 bases). V was shortened by 2 bases and J by 6 bases, with 13 bases between the two germline ends. The germline CDR1 and CDR2 sequences are SEHNR and FQNEAQ (reference sequence). The CDR3 loop spans 15 amino acids. The CDR3 DNA follows: TGTGCCAGCAGCTTAACGGCAGGGAAGTATGAAAAACTGTTTTTT. It yields the protein CASSLTAGKYEKLFF.

The genes are TRBV28 and TRBJ2-7, with a tentative D call TRBD2 (6 bases). CDR3 length equals 14 residues. Trimming left V 6 bases short and J 2 bases short, with 14 bases between. Germline V lookup: CDR1 MDHEN, CDR2 SYDVKM. The CDR3 loop reads CASRTTGDTYEQYF. CDR3 coding DNA: TGTGCCAGCAGAACGACGGGAGATACCTACGAGCAGTACTTC.

The genes are TRBV29-1 and TRBJ2-7; D not resolved. Germline V gene sequence: CDR1 SQVTM, CDR2 ANQGSEA. V was trimmed by 6 bases and J by 3 bases, leaving 12 bases between them. This CDR3 is 12 amino acids long. This CDR3 reads CSVGESRYEQYF. The DNA of the CDR3 is TGCAGCGTGGGCGAGAGCCGCTACGAGCAGTACTTC.

The chain recombines TRBV30 with TRBJ2-7; possibly TRBD2 for D (6 bases). The ends were cut back, 5 bases at V and 0 bases at J, with 14 bases in the middle. Germline lookup yields CDR1 GTSNPN and CDR2 SVGIG (reference sequence). This CDR3 has 14 residues. The CDR3 is CAWGGTARSYEQYF. The CDR3 nucleotides are TGTGCCTGGGGGGGGACGGCACGCTCCTACGAGCAGTACTTC. The complete variable domain, with remaining parts taken from reference TRBV30 and TRBJ2-7, reads SQTIHQWPATLVQPVGSPLSLECTVEGTSNPNLYWYRQAAGRGLQLLFYSVGIGQISSEVPQNLSASRPQDRQFILSSKKLLLSDSGFYLCAWGGTARSYEQYFGPGTRLTVT.

The chain uses TRBV2 and TRBJ1-1; TRBD1 matches 7 bases. This CDR3 contains 12 residues. The germline V gene encodes CDR1 SNHLY and CDR2 FYNNEI. The V segment lost 6 bases and the J segment 10 bases; nucleotides outside the gene matches: 8. CDR3 bases: TGTGCCAGCAGGACGACAGGGAGTGGAGCTTTCTTT. Protein sequence: CASRTTGSGAFF.

V gene TRBV7-2 combines with J gene TRBJ2-4; 9 bases map to TRBD1. CDR3 length equals 15 residues. The germline gives CDR1 SGHTA, CDR2 FQGNSA. Trimming cost V 3 bases and J 6 bases; bases outside gene matches: 6. CDR3: CASSLGQGVGNIQYF. The CDR3 DNA reads as TGTGCCAGCAGCTTGGGACAGGGCGTAGGAAACATTCAGTACTTC.

CDR3 protein: CASSQDATDGYTF. CDR3 DNA sequence: TGCGCCAGCAGCCAAGATGCAACAGACGGCTACACCTTC. V gene TRBV4-3 combines with J gene TRBJ1-2; unclear D gene. CDR3 size: 13 residues. Germline lookup yields CDR1 LGHNA and CDR2 YSLEER. The ends were cut back, 0 bases at V and 8 bases at J, with 10 bases in the middle.

The chain uses TRBV21-1 and TRBJ2-4; the listed D gene, TRBD2, was not tested against the DNA. TRBV21-1 is shown as a pseudogene. CDR3 size: 16 residues. The CDR3 region has the DNA TGTGCCAGCACCCTACCTCTGCACGCTGCCAAAAACATTCAGTACTTC. Protein sequence: CASTLPLHAAKNIQYF.

This sequence joins TRBV30 and TRBJ2-7, with D perhaps matching TRBD2 (6 bases). Germline V gene data show CDR1 as GTSNPN and CDR2 as SVGIG (reference sequence). The CDR3 sequence is 13 residues long. Trimming pared 2 bases from V and 7 bases from J, leaving 15 bases between. DNA for the CDR3: TGTGCCTGGAGTTTCAGGGCCGGAGGGGAGCAGTACTTC. Its protein product is CAWSFRAGGEQYF.

The chain uses TRBV28 and TRBJ1-2, with D possibly TRBD1 on 5 matching bases. The V and J ends lost 4 bases and 4 bases respectively, with 16 bases between them. Germline V gene sequence: CDR1 MDHEN, CDR2 SYDVKM. CDR3 length: 15 amino acids. Here the CDR3 reads CASSSLAGSVYGYTF. The CDR3 bases are TGTGCCAGCAGTTCGTTGGCAGGGTCAGTCTATGGCTACACCTTC.